The 30 T cell receptor beta chains given below trace back to one sample, sequenced in a study of Ad26.COV2.S vaccination and SARS-CoV-2 variants. Treatment specified: over 15 received Ad26.COV2.S at low or high dose, single or two shots; roughly 5 received placebo; per-sample allocation not given. Samples were taken on day 63 after the first vaccine or placebo injection. TCRdb's table, derived via immunoSEQ multiplex PCR, lists solely in-frame clones and lacks some. The table records 430,000 or so clones, nearly 90% of them present only once. The sample here was peripheral blood, taken in a trial of Ad26.COV2.S vaccine versus placebo. These receptors all come from a person aged 18-60 years who received the Ad26.COV2.S COVID-19 vaccine or a placebo.

CDR3 amino acids: CASSQDKIGGRNTIYF. The CDR3 nucleotides read TGCGCCAGCAGCCAAGATAAAATTGGGGGTCGAAACACCATATATTTT. The J gene is TRBJ1-3, the V gene TRBV4-1; perhaps TRBD1 as D (5 bases). Germline loops: CDR1 MGHRA, CDR2 YSYEKL. This CDR3 has 16 amino acids. V was clipped by 0 bases and J by 5 bases, with 14 bases between them.

V is TRBV7-6 and J is TRBJ2-5; 8 bases align to TRBD2. Germline V CDR1 and CDR2: SGHVS, FNYEAQ. J was trimmed by 4 bases and V by 5 bases; bases with no gene match: 9. This CDR3 region has 15 residues. CDR3 coding DNA: TGTGCCAGCAGCCTCACTAGCGGACCTTTAGAGACCCAGTACTTC. Translated, it gives CASSLTSGPLETQYF.

The chain is built from TRBV12-3 or TRBV12-4 and TRBJ1-6; the match to TRBD1 covers 8 bases. The J segment lost 9 bases and the V segment lost 8 bases, leaving 6 bases of the junction unmatched. This CDR3 has 13 residues. The CDR3 DNA reads TGTGCCAGCGGACAGGGTGGTAGTTCACCCCTCCACTTT. Protein product: CASGQGGSSPLHF.

This chain uses TRBV7-2 with TRBJ2-4; tentatively, D is TRBD1 or TRBD2 (5 bases each). CDR3 length: 14 amino acids. Trimming pared 5 bases from V and 7 bases from J, leaving 15 bases between. CDR1 and CDR2 (germline): SGHTA, FQGNSA. Here the CDR3 reads CASSAPGTPNIQYF. The CDR3 DNA reads TGTGCCAGCAGCGCCCCCGGGACCCCGAACATTCAGTACTTC.

J is TRBJ1-6 and V is TRBV30; D gene unclear. The CDR3 totals 13 residues. Germline V CDR1 and CDR2: GTSNPN, SVGIG (reference sequence). V lost 4 bases, J lost 7 bases, and 11 bases lay in between. The CDR3 reads CAWKKDPNSPLHF. DNA for the CDR3: TGTGCCTGGAAAAAGGATCCCAATTCACCCCTCCACTTT.

The rearrangement uses TRBV9 and TRBJ2-2; possibly TRBD1 for D (5 bases). V shed 2 bases and J shed 0 bases, with 11 bases lying between them. This CDR3 has 16 amino acids. The germline V gene has CDR1 SGDLS and CDR2 YYNGEE. The CDR3: CASSVLQDPNTGELFF. The CDR3 region has the DNA TGTGCCAGCAGCGTCCTACAGGATCCGAACACCGGGGAGCTGTTTTTT.

The chain is built from TRBV2 and TRBJ1-2, with a weak D call TRBD1 (5 bases). Trimming cost V 4 bases and J 3 bases, with 6 bases left between them. The CDR3 contains 12 residues. Germline V gene data show CDR1 as SNHLY and CDR2 as FYNNEI. In DNA form, the CDR3 reads TGTGCCAGCAGTGGCAGGGACTATGGCTACACCTTC. It yields the protein CASSGRDYGYTF.

In its sample, this clone was seen a few times. Additional DNA sequences in this sample encode the identical CDR3. This rearrangement joins TRBV30 to TRBJ1-1; a weak D match, TRBD1 (5 bases). Trimming took off 0 bases at V and 4 bases at J, with 9 bases between the two ends. Per the germline V gene, CDR1 is GTSNPN and CDR2 is SVGIG (reference sequence). The CDR3 runs 13 residues. CDR3 sequence (DNA): TGTGCCTGGAGTGTAACAGGATCCACTGAAGCTTTCTTT. As protein: CAWSVTGSTEAFF.

This clone was recorded only once. The chain recombines TRBV7-9 with TRBJ2-2; 7 bases are a match to TRBD1. CDR1 and CDR2 (germline): SEHNR, FQNEAQ (reference sequence). The CDR3 length is 15 residues. With 5 bases clipped from V and 2 bases from J, the junction kept 5 bases outside the gene matches. The CDR3: CASSTGQTNTGELFF. CDR3 sequence (DNA): TGTGCCAGCAGCACGGGACAGACTAACACCGGGGAGCTGTTTTTT.

This rearrangement joins TRBV7-9 to TRBJ1-3, with TRBD1 identical over 7 bases. The germline V gene encodes CDR1 SEHNR and CDR2 FQNEAQ (reference sequence). CDR3 length equals 14 residues. V trimming: 6 bases; J trimming: 3 bases; junction bases outside the gene matches: 5. CDR3 bases: TGTGCCAGCAGTCGAGACAGGGTTGGAAACACCATATATTTT. Its translation is CASSRDRVGNTIYF.

The gene calls are TRBV6-1 and TRBJ1-3; D not certain. The V end lost 2 bases, the J end lost 2 bases, and 7 bases lay between the germline ends. The V gene's germline CDR1 is MNHNS and CDR2 SASEGT. This CDR3 comprises 14 residues. CDR3 loop: CASSEMGAGNTIYF. DNA for the CDR3: TGTGCCAGCAGTGAAATGGGAGCTGGAAACACCATATATTTT.

The DNA for the CDR3 is TGTGCCAGCTCACCAGAAGGTGGGACTAACGAGCAGTACGTC. This sequence encodes CASSPEGGTNEQYV. The V call is TRBV18, the J call TRBJ2-7; TRBD2 matches 7 bases. Germline loops: CDR1 KGHSH, CDR2 LQKENI. This CDR3 is 14 amino acids long. Germline trimming cut 2 bases from V and 5 bases from J; bases unmatched to any gene: 6.

The chain has TRBV7-2 and TRBJ1-1; D remains ambiguous. CDR1 is SGHTA and CDR2 is FQGNSA in the germline V gene. This CDR3 has 14 residues. V was shortened by 2 bases and J by 0 bases, with 7 bases between the two germline ends. CDR3 loop: CASSLRGMNTEAFF. The CDR3 nucleotides are TGTGCCAGCAGCTTACGGGGTATGAACACTGAAGCTTTCTTT.

J is TRBJ2-3 and V is TRBV7-2, with 9 nucleotides matching TRBD2. Per the germline V gene, CDR1 is SGHTA and CDR2 is FQGNSA. The CDR3 length is 15 residues. V gave up 2 bases and J gave up 6 bases; unmatched junction bases: 6. CDR3 bases: TGTGCCAGCAGCTTATGGCGGGGGGGTCCTGATACGCAGTATTTT. Its translation is CASSLWRGGPDTQYF.

The chain joins TRBV7-2 to TRBJ1-1; 10 nucleotides line up with TRBD1. The germline CDR1 and CDR2 sequences are SGHTA and FQGNSA. This CDR3 has 17 amino acids. V trimming: 3 bases; J trimming: 0 bases; junction bases outside the gene matches: 7. CDR3 amino acids: CASSFLPGQGMNTEAFF. The CDR3 DNA follows: TGTGCCAGCAGCTTCCTCCCGGGACAGGGGATGAACACTGAAGCTTTCTTT.

This CDR3 reads CASSVGLVDEQFF. CDR3 DNA: TGTGCCAGCAGCGTAGGACTAGTCGATGAGCAGTTCTTC. The V and J genes are TRBV9 and TRBJ2-1; maybe TRBD2 (6 bases). The CDR3 contains 13 residues. Trimming left V 0 bases short and J 8 bases short, with 9 bases between. Germline loops: CDR1 SGDLS, CDR2 YYNGEE.

This rearrangement joins TRBV5-1 to TRBJ1-1, with 9 bases aligning to TRBD1. J gave up 3 bases and V 4 bases, and 10 bases lay outside the gene matches. The length of the CDR3 is 16 residues. In germline, CDR1 is SGHRS, CDR2 YFSETQ. CDR3 sequence reads: CASSPGQGLTDTEAFF. CDR3 DNA sequence: TGCGCCAGCAGCCCAGGACAGGGGCTAACCGACACTGAAGCTTTCTTT.

CDR3 amino acids: CASSEGLAGTGELFF. In DNA, the CDR3 is TGTGCCAGCAGCGAGGGACTAGCAGGTACCGGGGAGCTGTTTTTT. This chain uses TRBV11-2 with TRBJ2-2; 9 bases fit TRBD2. This CDR3 region has 15 residues. CDR1 is SGHAT, CDR2 FQNNGV, per germline. The V gene end was trimmed by 5 bases and the J gene end by 5 bases; junction bases not matched to a gene: 6. Filled out from reference TRBV11-2 and TRBJ2-2, the complete variable domain reads EAGVAQSPRYKIIEKRQSVAFWCNPISGHATLYWYQQILGQGPKLLIQFQNNGVVDDSQLPKDRFSAERLKGVDSTLKIQPAKLEDSAVYLCASSEGLAGTGELFFGEGSRLTVL.

V usage is TRBV11-3 and J usage is TRBJ2-3; 14 positions match TRBD2. Germline V gene lookup returns CDR1 SGHNT and CDR2 YENEEA. This CDR3 is built from 18 residues. V shed 5 bases, J shed 6 bases, and the junction held 13 bases outside the gene matches. This CDR3 reads CASSPRLGTSGSTDTQYF. Written as DNA, the CDR3 is TGTGCCAGCAGCCCGAGACTTGGGACTAGCGGGAGTACCGATACGCAGTATTTT.

This clone was observed a few times. The chain combines TRBV9 with TRBJ1-2; the D is unclear. Germline V lookup: CDR1 SGDLS, CDR2 YYNGEE. This CDR3 contains 12 residues. With 0 bases removed from V and 8 bases from J, the gap between germline ends came to 8 bases. The CDR3 spells CASSVGAHGYTF. As DNA, the CDR3 is TGTGCCAGCAGCGTAGGGGCCCACGGCTACACCTTC.

This clone was seen many times. The chain links TRBV4-1 to TRBJ2-1; 10 positions agree with TRBD2. The germline CDR1 and CDR2 sequences are MGHRA and YSYEKL. The CDR3 length is 19 residues. Losses at the gene ends were 1 base for V and 4 bases for J; bases not matched to a gene: 13. The CDR3 coding sequence is TGCGCCAGCAGCCAAGTCGGCCTAGCGGGGGCCTGGGGGTACAATGAGCAGTTCTTC. Its translation: CASSQVGLAGAWGYNEQFF.

A few counts support this clone. The CDR3: CASSLLGYEQYF. CDR3 sequence (DNA): TGTGCCAGCAGCTTATTAGGCTACGAGCAGTACTTC. The chain joins TRBV7-6 to TRBJ2-7; D call uncertain. The germline gives CDR1 SGHVS, CDR2 FNYEAQ. Trimming left V 2 bases short and J 3 bases short, with 5 bases between. This CDR3 has 12 amino acids.

The sample holds one count of this clone. The chain couples TRBV6-2 or TRBV6-3 to TRBJ1-4, with TRBD1 matching 9 bases. V lost 5 bases to trimming and J lost 7 bases; unmatched junction nucleotides: 8. Germline CDR1 reads MNHEY; CDR2 reads SVGEGT. This CDR3 spans 15 amino acids. The CDR3 protein is CASSRIYRGREKLFF. CDR3 coding DNA: TGTGCCAGCAGTAGAATCTACAGGGGGCGTGAAAAACTGTTTTTT.

The chain uses TRBV7-6 and TRBJ2-3; possibly TRBD1 for D (5 bases). The V and J ends lost 0 bases and 7 bases respectively, with 8 bases between them. This CDR3 contains 13 residues. Germline V lookup: CDR1 SGHVS, CDR2 FNYEAQ. The CDR3 region is CASSLAGQYTQYF. CDR3 sequence (DNA): TGTGCCAGCAGCTTAGCGGGGCAGTATACGCAGTATTTT.

The V gene is TRBV7-2, the J gene TRBJ1-2; no clear D. The germline V and J ends were trimmed by 1 base and 14 bases, with 17 bases remaining between them. The germline gives CDR1 SGHTA, CDR2 FQGNSA. This CDR3 has 13 amino acids. The CDR3 here is CASSLVYARERTF. CDR3 sequence (DNA): TGTGCCAGCAGCTTAGTTTATGCACGGGAGAGAACCTTC.

The gene calls are TRBV7-2 and TRBJ1-6; the D gene is possibly TRBD1 (5 bases). The germline V gene encodes CDR1 SGHTA and CDR2 FQGNSA. The V end lost 7 bases, the J end lost 7 bases, and 11 bases lay between the germline ends. CDR3 length: 13 amino acids. This CDR3 reads CASTGEANSPLHF. DNA of the CDR3: TGTGCCAGCACGGGGGAGGCGAATTCACCCCTCCACTTT.

J is TRBJ2-2 and V is TRBV29-1; 11 bases line up with TRBD2. With V trimmed by 7 bases and J by 5 bases, 12 bases remained unmatched. This CDR3 region has 16 residues. CDR1 and CDR2 from the germline V gene are SQVTM and ANQGSEA. The CDR3 loop is CSAGNLLAGVTGELFF. DNA for the CDR3: TGCAGCGCCGGAAACCTACTAGCGGGAGTTACCGGGGAGCTGTTTTTT.

V is TRBV6-5 and J is TRBJ2-7; D unresolved. The CDR3 runs 11 residues. The V end was cut by 6 bases, the J end by 0 bases, with 3 bases between. The germline V gene has CDR1 MNHEY and CDR2 SVGAGI. The CDR3 DNA sequence: TGTGCCAGCAGGTCCTCCTACGAGCAGTACTTC. This sequence encodes CASRSSYEQYF.

This rearrangement joins TRBV24-1 to TRBJ1-1; TRBD1 matches 9 bases. Germline loops: CDR1 KGHDR, CDR2 SFDVKD. Unmatched junction bases numbered 8, after V lost 9 bases and J lost 7 bases. CDR3 length equals 13 residues. CDR3 loop: CATRGQGASEAFF. CDR3 nucleotides: TGTGCCACCCGGGGACAGGGAGCGAGTGAAGCTTTCTTT.

In the case of this clone: Other DNA sequences in the sample encode the same CDR3. The V gene is TRBV9, the J gene TRBJ2-2, with a weak D call TRBD1 (5 bases). The ends were cut back, 1 base at V and 1 base at J, with 8 bases in the middle. CDR1 and CDR2 (germline): SGDLS, YYNGEE. The CDR3 is made up of 15 amino acids. The CDR3: CASSVRDRNTGELFF. The CDR3 nucleotides read TGTGCCAGCAGCGTACGAGACAGGAACACCGGGGAGCTGTTTTTT.